This entry describes one T cell receptor beta chain. The antigen remains unidentified. The sample originates from a study of tumor-infiltrating lymphocytes in primary liver carcinoma. For the study at large: By surgical resection, the patients were treated for their primary liver carcinoma.

The CDR3 contains 15 residues. The trim removed 3 bases at V and 6 bases at J, leaving 8 bases unmatched. CDR1 is MGHRA, CDR2 YSYEKL, per germline. Study-level findings and limits: CD4+ and CD8+ repertoires could not be compared in these unsorted bulk samples.

Total RNA amounting to 500 ng was the source from which TCR beta cDNA was made with a constant-region primer. Amplification in three nested multiplex PCR rounds with slightly modified ARM-PCR gave rise to TCR beta libraries. PCR rounds one and two used TRBV1-TRBV30 forward primers with a C-beta reverse primer for 10 cycles each. TCRdb independently ran MiXCR on the multiplex PCR reads; one entry per CDR3 protein. The data hold 180,000 or so distinct CDR3 sequences, with over 50% observed a single time. RNA isolated from unsorted whole blood supplied the blood RNA, with germline DNA also extracted. Chronic HBV infection was present, with no prior treatment.

The V gene is TRBV4-1, the J gene TRBJ1-1; 9 bases are a match to TRBD1. The sequence was collected from a man in his forties or fifties with primary liver carcinoma and hepatitis B virus infection. Sequencing was performed on peripheral blood. CDR3 loop: CASSHRQGEGAEAFF. As DNA, the CDR3 is TGCGCCAGCAGCCACAGACAGGGGGAGGGGGCTGAAGCTTTCTTT.